The entry below describes one T cell receptor (beta chain). The data stem from a study of human T cells and chemical hapten exposure. Treatment defined: therapeutic diphenylcyclopropenone sensitization with weekly scalp DPC. Blood sampling preceded each patch test application. Germline V gene data show CDR1 as DFQATT and CDR2 as SNEGSKA (reference sequence). The CDR3 runs to 14 residues. V lost 3 bases to trimming and J lost 1 base, with 10 bases between them. During construction of the library, unique molecular identifiers were attached to individual cDNA molecules for quantitative, reproducible TCR counting. TCRdb analysed the reads with MiXCR anew, one entry per CDR3 protein. The sample shows roughly 760 distinct CDR3 sequences, approximately 63% of them seen only once.

The chain carries TRBV20-1 and TRBJ1-5; D is undetermined. The specimen comprised whole blood, sampled before DPC sensitization or 2, 6, or about 24 weeks after (not recorded which). The receptor was derived from an adult with alopecia areata. Some clones in this sample may be carry-over from other donors' samples. This table probably holds off-target reads from a library built for another chain. CDR3 region: CSASESTSNQPQHF. The CDR3 DNA sequence: TGCAGTGCTAGTGAGTCTACGAGCAATCAGCCCCAGCATTTT.